One sample yielded the 27 T cell receptor beta chains listed below, sequenced in a study of blood T cell repertoires in COVID-19. Method: immunoSEQ multiplex PCR; TCRdb's copy keeps in-frame clones and lacks some. The top ten clones hold under 15% of a sample with some 140,000 clones, about 76% of them seen once. Input material: peripheral blood. These receptors were obtained from an elderly man with acute or convalescent COVID-19.

This clone was observed a few times. The chain combines TRBV7-9 with TRBJ2-7; TRBD2 is a possible D gene (6 bases). Germline V gene lookup returns CDR1 SEHNR and CDR2 FQNEAQ (reference sequence). V shed 4 bases and J shed 0 bases, with 13 bases lying between them. The CDR3 runs to 15 residues. The CDR3 loop reads CASSSPQEGSYEQYF. CDR3 nucleotides: TGTGCCAGCAGCTCCCCCCAGGAGGGCTCCTACGAGCAGTACTTC.

The chain employs TRBV10-2 and TRBJ1-1; D gene uncertain. With 5 bases removed from V and 0 bases from J, the gap between germline ends came to 7 bases. The germline V gene has CDR1 WSHSY and CDR2 SAAADI. This CDR3 is built from 13 residues. CDR3 sequence reads: CASSNKMNTEAFF. The CDR3 region has the DNA TGCGCCAGCAGTAACAAGATGAACACTGAAGCTTTCTTT.

The gene calls are TRBV6-5 and TRBJ1-1; D perhaps matches TRBD1 (6 bases). The germline CDR1 and CDR2 sequences are MNHEY and SVGAGI. This CDR3 spans 14 amino acids. Trimming cost V 5 bases and J 0 bases, with 10 bases left between them. The CDR3 protein is CASSKDRLNTEAFF. The CDR3 DNA is TGTGCCAGCAGTAAGGACAGACTGAACACTGAAGCTTTCTTT.

The chain employs TRBV6-1 and TRBJ2-7, with a weak D call TRBD1 (5 bases). This CDR3 contains 13 residues. V was pared by 1 base and J by 4 bases, with 8 bases between. Looked up from germline, CDR1 is MNHNS and CDR2 is SASEGT. DNA of the CDR3: TGTGCCAGCAGTGAAGAGACAGCTTACGAGCAGTACTTC. Its translation: CASSEETAYEQYF.

The rearrangement joins TRBV28 to TRBJ1-5; 10 nucleotides line up with TRBD1. The CDR3 is 14 amino acids. The ends lost 6 bases at V and 7 bases at J; junction bases unmatched: 6. The germline gives CDR1 MDHEN, CDR2 SYDVKM. CDR3 residues: CASRRTGGWQPQHF. DNA of the CDR3: TGTGCCAGCAGAAGGACAGGGGGTTGGCAGCCCCAGCATTTT.

The chain recombines TRBV5-5 with TRBJ1-1; 7 positions agree with TRBD1. The junction had 4 bases not matched to a gene; V was cut back by 1 base and J by 4 bases. The CDR3 has 14 residues. The V gene's germline CDR1 is SGHKS and CDR2 YYEKEE (reference sequence). The CDR3 loop is CASSLSRGPTEAFF. CDR3 nucleotide sequence: TGTGCCAGCAGCTTGTCGAGGGGGCCCACTGAAGCTTTCTTT.

This clone showed up just once. The chain uses TRBV5-6 and TRBJ2-2; possible D gene TRBD1, 6 bases. CDR1 is SGHDT and CDR2 is YYEEEE in the germline V gene. V dropped 0 bases and J dropped 5 bases, with 11 bases sitting between them. The CDR3 has 15 amino acids. The CDR3 reads CASSLDRVLTGELFF. CDR3 nucleotides: TGTGCCAGCAGCTTGGACAGGGTCCTTACCGGGGAGCTGTTTTTT.

The sample holds a few counts of this clone. V is TRBV4-1 and J is TRBJ1-5, with D possibly matching TRBD1 (6 bases). The germline V gene has CDR1 MGHRA and CDR2 YSYEKL. V gave up 2 bases and J gave up 6 bases, with 11 bases separating them. The CDR3 covers 14 residues. The CDR3 loop is CASSQKTGPQPQHF. The CDR3 DNA is TGCGCCAGCAGCCAAAAGACAGGTCCTCAGCCCCAGCATTTT.

This chain joins TRBV6-2 or TRBV6-3 and TRBJ2-5; 9 bases map to TRBD1. CDR1 and CDR2 from the germline V gene are MNHEY and SVGEGT. The CDR3 is 18 residues long. The junction had 10 bases not matched to a gene; V was cut back by 2 bases and J by 0 bases. The CDR3 protein is CASSYPNPGQGNQETQYF. CDR3 nucleotides: TGTGCCAGCAGTTACCCAAACCCGGGACAGGGTAACCAAGAGACCCAGTACTTC.

The rearrangement links TRBV16 to TRBJ2-2, with D possibly matching TRBD1 (5 bases). The V end lost 0 bases, the J end lost 7 bases, and 12 bases lay between the germline ends. Germline V gene sequence: CDR1 KGHSY, CDR2 FQNENV. This CDR3 comprises 15 residues. This chain's CDR3 is CASSQSGRKNGELFF. The CDR3 DNA is TGTGCCAGCAGCCAATCGGGGCGTAAAAACGGGGAGCTGTTTTTT.

The chain couples TRBV12-3 or TRBV12-4 to TRBJ1-3, with no clear D. The V and J ends lost 3 bases and 7 bases respectively, with 7 bases between them. This CDR3 is built from 12 residues. The CDR3: CASSFIFNTIYF. In nucleotides, the CDR3 is TGTGCCAGCAGTTTTATTTTTAACACCATATATTTT.

The chain has TRBV7-9 and TRBJ2-3; TRBD2 agrees at 8 bases. From germline, CDR1 is SEHNR and CDR2 FQNEAQ (reference sequence). V gave up 5 bases and J gave up 4 bases; unmatched junction bases: 5. This CDR3 is 14 amino acids long. The CDR3 nucleotides are TGTGCCAGCAGCCTCGGACTAGCAGCAGATACGCAGTATTTT. Protein sequence: CASSLGLAADTQYF.

The chain combines TRBV5-1 with TRBJ2-3; maybe TRBD2 (5 bases). V was pared by 6 bases and J by 0 bases, with 14 bases between. Germline V gene data show CDR1 as SGHRS and CDR2 as YFSETQ. The CDR3 runs 15 residues. CDR3 residues: CASKPGSYSTDTQYF. The DNA of the CDR3 is TGCGCCAGCAAACCGGGGTCCTATAGCACAGATACGCAGTATTTT.

The chain couples TRBV18 to TRBJ2-6, with TRBD1 matching 10 bases. Germline-derived CDR1 and CDR2 are KGHSH and LQKENI. The CDR3 covers 18 residues. V dropped 1 base and J dropped 0; count of bases not matched to a gene: 3. The CDR3 loop is CASSPQGQGSSGANVLTF. The CDR3 bases are TGTGCCAGCTCACCACAGGGACAGGGGAGCTCTGGGGCCAACGTCCTGACTTTC.

This chain joins TRBV7-9 and TRBJ2-7; the match to TRBD2 covers 7 bases. Germline CDR1 and CDR2: SEHNR and FQNEAQ (reference sequence). V lost 4 bases, J lost 1 base, and 7 bases stayed unmatched. This CDR3 contains 15 residues. CDR3 sequence (DNA): TGTGCCAGCAGCTCGACTAGCCTGGGGTCCTACGAGCAGTACTTC. It encodes CASSSTSLGSYEQYF. Complete variable domain (other parts from reference TRBV7-9 and TRBJ2-7): DTGVSQNPRHKITKRGQNVTFRCDPISEHNRLYWYRQTLGQGPEFLTYFQNEAQLEKSRLLSDRFSAERPKGSFSTLEIQRTEQGDSAMYLCASSSTSLGSYEQYFGPGTRLTVT.

The CDR3 loop is CATSDAPGQGGFRGNQPQHF. CDR3 nucleotides: TGTGCCACCAGTGACGCACCCGGCCAGGGAGGCTTCCGGGGCAATCAGCCCCAGCATTTT. V and J are TRBV24-1 and TRBJ1-5; D may be TRBD1 (5 bases). The germline V gene has CDR1 KGHDR and CDR2 SFDVKD. The CDR3 totals 20 residues. The germline V and J ends were trimmed by 4 bases and 2 bases, with 26 bases remaining between them.

This chain uses TRBV5-1 with TRBJ1-1; D is possibly TRBD1 (5 bases). There are 15 residues in the CDR3. Germline-derived CDR1 and CDR2 are SGHRS and YFSETQ. Trimming cost V 0 bases and J 7 bases, with 16 bases left between them. The CDR3 is CASSLATRVLNEAFF. CDR3 in DNA: TGCGCCAGCAGCTTGGCCACCAGGGTACTCAATGAAGCTTTCTTT. The variable domain in full, completed from reference TRBV5-1 and TRBJ1-1, reads KAGVTQTPRYLIKTRGQQVTLSCSPISGHRSVSWYQQTPGQGLQFLFEYFSETQRNKGNFPGRFSGRQFSNSRSEMNVSTLELGDSALYLCASSLATRVLNEAFFGQGTRLTVV.

The gene calls are TRBV29-1 and TRBJ1-1; unclear D gene. From germline, CDR1 is SQVTM and CDR2 ANQGSEA. The CDR3 is 12 amino acids. Trimming cost V 6 bases and J 4 bases, with 12 bases left between them. The CDR3 sequence is CSVKITVTEAFF. DNA of the CDR3: TGCAGCGTAAAGATAACAGTCACTGAAGCTTTCTTT. The full variable domain, rest sourced from reference TRBV29-1 and TRBJ1-1, is SAVISQKPSRDICQRGTSLTIQCQVDSQVTMMFWYRQQPGQSLTLIATANQGSEATYESGFVIDKFPISRPNLTFSTLTVSNMSPEDSSIYLCSVKITVTEAFFGQGTRLTVV.

This clone was detected a few times. The chain combines TRBV18 with TRBJ2-7, with 9 nucleotides matching TRBD1. This CDR3 comprises 17 residues. The V segment lost 2 bases and the J segment 6 bases; nucleotides outside the gene matches: 14. Germline V gene lookup returns CDR1 KGHSH and CDR2 LQKENI. CDR3 amino acids: CASSPIGTGSSGVEQYF. In nucleotides, the CDR3 is TGTGCCAGCTCACCAATTGGGACAGGGTCTTCGGGTGTCGAGCAGTACTTC. Filled out from reference TRBV18 and TRBJ2-7, the complete variable domain reads NAGVMQNPRHLVRRRGQEARLRCSPMKGHSHVYWYRQLPEEGLKFMVYLQKENIIDESGMPKERFSAEFPKEGPSILRIQQVVRGDSAAYFCASSPIGTGSSGVEQYFGPGTRLTVT.

This chain joins TRBV30 and TRBJ1-4, with TRBD1 matching 10 bases. Germline-derived CDR1 and CDR2 are GTSNPN and SVGIG (reference sequence). V trimming: 2 bases; J trimming: 7 bases; junction bases outside the gene matches: 7. The CDR3 runs 15 residues. The CDR3 coding sequence is TGTGCCTGGAGTCGAAGTGGGACAGGGGCTGAAAAACTGTTTTTT. Its translation is CAWSRSGTGAEKLFF.

This clone has just a few counts. This sequence joins TRBV2 and TRBJ2-7; a weak D match, TRBD1 (5 bases). The CDR3 contains 12 residues. V lost 8 bases and J 3 bases, leaving 11 bases between the germline ends. Germline loops: CDR1 SNHLY, CDR2 FYNNEI. DNA for the CDR3: TGTGCCAGCGGGGCTATTCACTACGAGCAGTACTTC. This translates into CASGAIHYEQYF.

This chain links TRBV7-9 with TRBJ2-2, with TRBD1 matching over 9 bases. Germline CDR1 reads SEHNR; CDR2 reads FQNEAQ (reference sequence). V lost 3 bases and J lost 1; bases outside the gene matches: 0. The CDR3 sequence is 15 residues long. CDR3 bases: TGTGCCAGCAGCTTGGGACAGGGGAACACCGGGGAGCTGTTTTTT. Translating it yields CASSLGQGNTGELFF.

V gene TRBV6-2 or TRBV6-3 combines with J gene TRBJ1-2; D is unclear. The CDR3 totals 14 residues. V shed 0 bases and J shed 4 bases, with 9 bases lying between them. Germline V gene lookup returns CDR1 MNHEY and CDR2 SVGEGT. This CDR3 reads CASSYSRSPYGYTF. The CDR3 bases are TGTGCCAGCAGTTACTCGAGAAGTCCCTATGGCTACACCTTC.

J is TRBJ1-1 and V is TRBV6-5; 7 bases align to TRBD1. Germline assignment: CDR1 MNHEY and CDR2 SVGAGI. The CDR3 consists of 15 residues. Losses at the gene ends were 6 bases for V and 5 bases for J; bases not matched to a gene: 12. This chain's CDR3 is CASSPTGILETEAFF. CDR3 in DNA: TGTGCCAGCAGCCCGACAGGGATATTAGAAACTGAAGCTTTCTTT.

This chain connects TRBV18 to TRBJ2-5; TRBD2 is a possible D gene (6 bases). V lost 1 base and J lost 5, with 14 bases in between. CDR3 length equals 15 residues. In germline, CDR1 is KGHSH, CDR2 LQKENI. The CDR3 is CASSPLFRDFETQYF. The CDR3 DNA reads as TGTGCCAGCTCACCACTCTTCCGGGACTTTGAGACCCAGTACTTC.

The sample holds a few counts of this clone. V and J are TRBV7-7 and TRBJ1-5; D remains unclear. Trimming left V 1 base short and J 5 bases short, with 15 bases between. The CDR3 totals 16 residues. Germline assignment: CDR1 SSHAT and CDR2 FNYEAQ (reference sequence). The CDR3 spells CASSLGVYFWYQPQHF. As DNA, the CDR3 is TGTGCCAGCAGCTTAGGAGTATACTTCTGGTATCAGCCCCAGCATTTT.

The V and J genes are TRBV24-1 and TRBJ2-7; unclear D gene. The CDR3 runs 13 residues. The germline CDR1 and CDR2 sequences are KGHDR and SFDVKD. Deletions cut 11 bases from V and 0 bases from J, with 13 bases between. The CDR3 DNA is TGTGCCAATATGTCGAGAGACTCCTACGAGCAGTACTTC. It encodes CANMSRDSYEQYF.